The 20 T cell receptor beta chains below were found in one sample sequenced in a study of blood T cell repertoires in COVID-19. This table comes from immunoSEQ multiplex PCR, and its TCRdb copy is limited to in-frame clones, with some not included. This repertoire shows roughly 24,000 clones, roughly nine tenths found once; its top ten account for roughly 29%. Sequenced input: peripheral blood. These receptors were obtained from a man aged 65 to 85 with COVID-19, enrolled during active disease.

The chain recombines TRBV5-4 with TRBJ2-7; maybe TRBD1 (5 bases). The CDR3 has 13 residues. With 0 bases removed from V and 5 bases from J, the gap between germline ends came to 9 bases. Germline V gene sequence: CDR1 SGHNT, CDR2 YYREEE (reference sequence). The CDR3 region is CASSLVPRDEQYF. DNA of the CDR3: TGTGCCAGCAGCTTGGTTCCCAGGGACGAGCAGTACTTC. Full variable domain (remainder filled in from reference TRBV5-4 and TRBJ2-7): ETGVTQSPTHLIKTRGQQVTLRCSSQSGHNTVSWYQQALGQGPQFIFQYYREEENGRGNFPPRFSGLQFPNYSSELNVNALELDDSALYLCASSLVPRDEQYFGPGTRLTVT.

This chain connects TRBV7-8 to TRBJ1-5; no definite D call. Germline V CDR1 and CDR2: SGHVS, FQNEAQ. Trimming shortened V by 3 bases and J by 2 bases, and 11 bases separated the two germline ends. The CDR3 loop spans 15 amino acids. The CDR3 DNA follows: TGTGCCAGCAGCTTCGGGAGCGCGGGCAATCAGCCCCAGCATTTT. It yields the protein CASSFGSAGNQPQHF.

CDR3 residues: CAYSSGSSYNEQFF. In nucleotides, the CDR3 is TGTGCCTATAGTAGCGGTAGCTCCTACAATGAGCAGTTCTTC. The chain links TRBV30 to TRBJ2-1, with a tentative D call TRBD2 (6 bases). This CDR3 is 14 amino acids long. With 7 bases removed from V and 0 bases from J, the gap between germline ends came to 13 bases. Per the germline V gene, CDR1 is GTSNPN and CDR2 is SVGIG (reference sequence).

This clone has just a few counts. J is TRBJ2-6 and V is TRBV7-2; weak D call: TRBD1 (5 bases). The V end was cut by 1 base, the J end by 2 bases, with 9 bases between. The CDR3 has 16 residues. In germline, CDR1 is SGHTA, CDR2 FQGNSA. The CDR3 DNA reads as TGTGCCAGCAGCTTAGGTGCAGGGCCTGGGGCCAACGTCCTGACTTTC. This codes for CASSLGAGPGANVLTF. Full variable domain (remainder filled in from reference TRBV7-2 and TRBJ2-6): GAGVSQSPSNKVTEKGKDVELRCDPISGHTALYWYRQSLGQGLEFLIYFQGNSAPDKSGLPSDRFSAERTGGSVSTLTIQRTQQEDSAVYLCASSLGAGPGANVLTFGAGSRLTVL.

This clone is a singleton in its sample. The V gene is TRBV7-2, the J gene TRBJ2-3, with 8 bases matching TRBD2. This CDR3 spans 15 amino acids. Germline values: CDR1 SGHTA, CDR2 FQGNSA. V shed 3 bases and J 0 bases; nucleotides not matched to a gene: 2. This chain's CDR3 is CASSFGGRSTDTQYF. The CDR3 DNA is TGTGCCAGCAGCTTCGGCGGGAGGAGCACAGATACGCAGTATTTT.

V gene TRBV3-1 (or the pseudogene TRBV3-2) combines with J gene TRBJ1-1; no reliable D call. Trimming took off 6 bases at V and 5 bases at J, with 16 bases between the two ends. From germline, CDR1 is LGHDT and CDR2 YNNKEL (reference sequence). The CDR3 is 14 residues long. The CDR3 loop is CASRMAASVTEAFF. Here the CDR3 DNA reads TGTGCCAGCAGGATGGCGGCGTCCGTAACTGAAGCTTTCTTT.

V is TRBV18 and J is TRBJ2-1; D possibly corresponds to TRBD2 (6 bases). V lost 6 bases, J lost 4 bases, and 13 bases lay in between. CDR1 is KGHSH and CDR2 is LQKENI in the germline V gene. This CDR3 contains 14 residues. In DNA form, the CDR3 reads TGTGCCAGCTCGCTAGCGTCCCTTTACAATGAGCAGTTCTTC. It specifies CASSLASLYNEQFF.

This rearrangement joins TRBV11-2 to TRBJ2-7; D remains ambiguous. This CDR3 region has 13 residues. V was clipped by 5 bases and J by 0 bases, with 8 bases between them. Germline V lookup: CDR1 SGHAT, CDR2 FQNNGV. CDR3 loop: CASSTRSSYEQYF. For the CDR3, the DNA is TGTGCCAGCAGCACAAGGAGCTCCTACGAGCAGTACTTC. Using reference TRBV11-2 and TRBJ2-7 for the parts outside the CDR3, the full variable domain is EAGVAQSPRYKIIEKRQSVAFWCNPISGHATLYWYQQILGQGPKLLIQFQNNGVVDDSQLPKDRFSAERLKGVDSTLKIQPAKLEDSAVYLCASSTRSSYEQYFGPGTRLTVT.

This clone was seen a few times. The chain links TRBV19 to TRBJ2-1, with 9 bases matching TRBD1. The CDR3 is made up of 16 amino acids. Germline V gives CDR1 LNHDA, CDR2 SQIVND (reference sequence). Trimming cost V 3 bases and J 2 bases; bases outside gene matches: 5. The CDR3, as DNA: TGTGCCAGTAGTATTACAGACAGGGGGGCCTACAATGAGCAGTTCTTC. Its translation is CASSITDRGAYNEQFF. Combining the CDR3 with reference TRBV19 and TRBJ2-1 gives the whole variable domain DGGITQSPKYLFRKEGQNVTLSCEQNLNHDAMYWYRQDPGQGLRLIYYSQIVNDFQKGDIAEGYSVSREKKESFPLTVTSAQKNPTAFYLCASSITDRGAYNEQFFGPGTRLTVL.

The chain couples TRBV6-5 to TRBJ2-7; D is ambiguous. V lost 3 bases and J 6 bases, leaving 12 bases between the germline ends. The CDR3 totals 13 residues. Germline CDR1 MNHEY, CDR2 SVGAGI. The DNA for the CDR3 is TGTGCCAGCAGTTATTATACTTCGGGCGAGCAGTACTTC. This codes for CASSYYTSGEQYF.

V is TRBV19 and J is TRBJ1-6, with 9 bases lining up with TRBD1. The V gene's germline CDR1 is LNHDA and CDR2 SQIVND (reference sequence). This CDR3 is 14 amino acids long. Trimming removed 3 bases from V and 11 bases from J; junction bases left unmatched: 5. The chain's CDR3 is CASSIGTGSTPLHF. In DNA, the CDR3 is TGTGCCAGTAGTATCGGGACAGGGTCGACACCCCTCCACTTT.

The J gene is TRBJ1-2, the V gene TRBV20-1; possibly TRBD1 for D (5 bases). CDR1 and CDR2 (germline): DFQATT, SNEGSKA (reference sequence). The ends were cut back, 6 bases at V and 6 bases at J, with 11 bases in the middle. This CDR3 comprises 11 residues. The CDR3 loop reads CSAIQGNGYTF. The CDR3 DNA reads TGCAGTGCAATCCAGGGAAATGGCTACACCTTC.

This clone was seen more than once but under ten times. The chain is built from TRBV11-2 and TRBJ2-7, with D possibly matching TRBD2 (7 bases). Germline V CDR1 and CDR2: SGHAT, FQNNGV. V lost 4 bases, J lost 6 bases, and 19 bases lay in between. The CDR3 consists of 15 residues. CDR3 sequence reads: CASSSPGGPRVEQYF. The CDR3, as DNA: TGTGCCAGCAGCTCCCCCGGGGGGCCCCGGGTCGAGCAGTACTTC.

The gene calls are TRBV7-2 and TRBJ2-3; 12 bases are a match to TRBD2. Per germline, CDR1 SGHTA and CDR2 FQGNSA. Trimming at V came to 6 bases and at J to 3 bases, leaving 4 bases not matched to a gene. CDR3 size: 15 residues. CDR3 sequence (DNA): TGTGCCAGCAGGTCCGGGACTAGCGGGACAGATACGCAGTATTTT. Its protein is CASRSGTSGTDTQYF.

V usage is TRBV5-1 and J usage is TRBJ2-2; 11 bases are a match to TRBD2. This CDR3 region has 20 residues. Trimming removed 0 bases from V and 5 bases from J; junction bases left unmatched: 15. CDR1 and CDR2 from the germline V gene are SGHRS and YFSETQ. The CDR3: CASSLATSGGPLELTGELFF. DNA for the CDR3: TGCGCCAGCAGCTTGGCCACTAGCGGGGGCCCTCTTGAACTGACCGGGGAGCTGTTTTTT.

The CDR3 region is CASSEGTFYEQYF. CDR3 sequence (DNA): TGTGCCAGCAGTGAAGGGACTTTCTACGAGCAGTACTTC. The chain uses TRBV2 and TRBJ2-7; D is perhaps TRBD2 (5 bases). Germline V gene data show CDR1 as SNHLY and CDR2 as FYNNEI. This CDR3 is 13 amino acids long. Trimming cost V 1 base and J 3 bases, with 7 bases left between them.

The chain couples TRBV7-2 to TRBJ2-5; D might be TRBD1 (6 bases). The CDR3 runs 13 residues. Trimming left V 2 bases short and J 5 bases short, with 9 bases between. Germline CDR1 is SGHTA and CDR2 is FQGNSA. CDR3 coding DNA: TGTGCCAGCAGCTTACAGAGGGGGGAGACCCAGTACTTC. Protein product: CASSLQRGETQYF.

This rearrangement joins TRBV19 to TRBJ2-1; weak D call: TRBD2 (6 bases). V lost 1 base and J lost 3, with 10 bases in between. This CDR3 is 15 amino acids long. From germline, CDR1 is LNHDA and CDR2 SQIVND (reference sequence). CDR3 nucleotide sequence: TGTGCCAGTAGTATAGGACTAGTGGTCTACAATGAGCAGTTCTTC. It specifies CASSIGLVVYNEQFF.

This clone showed up just once. In DNA form, the CDR3 reads TGTGCCAGCAGCCCGCGACTAGAAAACTACGAGCAGTACTTC. This encodes CASSPRLENYEQYF. The chain carries TRBV7-9 and TRBJ2-7, with a possible D match to TRBD2 (6 bases). The V gene's germline CDR1 is SEHNR and CDR2 FQNEAQ (reference sequence). CDR3 length equals 14 residues. V dropped 5 bases and J dropped 3 bases, with 14 bases sitting between them.

J is TRBJ1-1 and V is TRBV7-9; D not resolved. Germline values: CDR1 SEHNR, CDR2 FQNEAQ (reference sequence). The CDR3 consists of 13 residues. The V and J ends lost 5 bases and 0 bases respectively, with 7 bases between them. DNA for the CDR3: TGTGCCAGCAGCGCTCTAATGAACACTGAAGCTTTCTTT. Protein: CASSALMNTEAFF.